This T cell receptor (beta chain) was sequenced during a study of cytomegalovirus exposure and HLA in healthy donors. Study conclusions and caveats: The study labeled around 160 TCR beta chains cytomegalovirus-associated. Analysis performed later showed TCR beta chains linked to HLA being more clonally expanded than equally common others.

This PCR relied on a set of 60 Vbeta primers and 13 Jbeta primers. Only in-frame clones appear in the TCRdb table, and some are missing; sequencing was by immunoSEQ multiplex PCR. The data hold some 240,000 clones, with around 73% observed a single time. Per the germline V gene, CDR1 is SGHDN and CDR2 is FVKESK. V lost 1 base to trimming and J lost 4 bases, with 8 bases between them. The CDR3 has 14 amino acids. This clone showed up just a few times. The antigen remains undetermined. The chain has TRBV14 and TRBJ1-5; D ambiguous. What was sequenced was PBMCs. The clonotype comes from a male donor in good health and CMV-seronegative. CDR3 amino acids: CASSQAGWNQPQHF. The CDR3 DNA sequence: TGTGCCAGCAGCCAAGCGGGGTGGAATCAGCCCCAGCATTTT.